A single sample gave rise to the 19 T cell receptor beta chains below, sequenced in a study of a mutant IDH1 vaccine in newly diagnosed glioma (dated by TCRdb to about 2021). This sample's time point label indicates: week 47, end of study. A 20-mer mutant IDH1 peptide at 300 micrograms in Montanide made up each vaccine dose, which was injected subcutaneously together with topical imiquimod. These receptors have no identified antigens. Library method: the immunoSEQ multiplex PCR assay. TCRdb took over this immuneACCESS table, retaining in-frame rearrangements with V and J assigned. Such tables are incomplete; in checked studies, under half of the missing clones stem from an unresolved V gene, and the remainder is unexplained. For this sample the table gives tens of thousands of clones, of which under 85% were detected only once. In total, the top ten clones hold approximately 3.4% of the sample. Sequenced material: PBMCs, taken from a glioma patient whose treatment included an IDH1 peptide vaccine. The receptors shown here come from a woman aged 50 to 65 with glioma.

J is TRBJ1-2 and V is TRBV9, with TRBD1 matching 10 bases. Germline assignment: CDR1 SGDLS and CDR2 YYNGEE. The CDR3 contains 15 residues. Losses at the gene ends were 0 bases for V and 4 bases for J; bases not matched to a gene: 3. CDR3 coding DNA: TGTGCCAGCAGCGTAGAGGGGACAGGGGCCTATGGCTACACCTTC. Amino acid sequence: CASSVEGTGAYGYTF.

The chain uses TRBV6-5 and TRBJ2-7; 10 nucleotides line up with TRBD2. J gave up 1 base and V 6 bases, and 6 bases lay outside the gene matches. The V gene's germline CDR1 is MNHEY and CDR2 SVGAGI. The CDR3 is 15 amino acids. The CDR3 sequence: CASSRPGLASYEQYF. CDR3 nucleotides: TGTGCCAGCAGCCGGCCGGGACTAGCGTCCTACGAGCAGTACTTC.

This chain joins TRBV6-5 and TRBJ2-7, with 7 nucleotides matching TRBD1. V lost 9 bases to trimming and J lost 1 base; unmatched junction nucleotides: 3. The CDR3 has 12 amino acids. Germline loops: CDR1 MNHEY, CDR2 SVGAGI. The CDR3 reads CARRTGSYEQYF. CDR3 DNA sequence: TGTGCCAGACGGACAGGATCCTACGAGCAGTACTTC.

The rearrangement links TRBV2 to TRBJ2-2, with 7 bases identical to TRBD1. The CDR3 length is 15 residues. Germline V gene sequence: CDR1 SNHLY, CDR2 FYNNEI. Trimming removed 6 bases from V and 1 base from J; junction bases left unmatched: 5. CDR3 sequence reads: CASRAGTVNTGELFF. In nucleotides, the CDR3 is TGTGCCAGCAGAGCCGGGACAGTGAACACCGGGGAGCTGTTTTTT.

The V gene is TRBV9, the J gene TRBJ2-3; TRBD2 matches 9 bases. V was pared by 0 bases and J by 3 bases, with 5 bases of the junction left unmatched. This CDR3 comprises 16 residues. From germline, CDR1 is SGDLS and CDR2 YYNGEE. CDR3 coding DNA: TGTGCCAGCAGCGTAGTGGCGGGGGGGCCAACAGATACGCAGTATTTT. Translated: CASSVVAGGPTDTQYF.

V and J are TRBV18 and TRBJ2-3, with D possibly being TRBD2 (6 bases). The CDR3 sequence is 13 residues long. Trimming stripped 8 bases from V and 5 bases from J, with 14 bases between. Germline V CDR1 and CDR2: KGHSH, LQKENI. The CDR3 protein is CASAEGILDTQYF. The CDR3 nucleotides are TGTGCCAGCGCGGAGGGGATATTAGATACGCAGTATTTT.

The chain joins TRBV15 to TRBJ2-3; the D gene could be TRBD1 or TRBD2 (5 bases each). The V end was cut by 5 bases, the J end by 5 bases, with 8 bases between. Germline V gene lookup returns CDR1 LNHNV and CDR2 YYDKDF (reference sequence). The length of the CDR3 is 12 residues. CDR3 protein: CATSRGVDTQYF. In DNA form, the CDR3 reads TGTGCCACCAGCCGAGGGGTAGATACGCAGTATTTT. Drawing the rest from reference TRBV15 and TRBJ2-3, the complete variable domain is DAMVIQNPRYQVTQFGKPVTLSCSQTLNHNVMYWYQQKSSQAPKLLFHYYDKDFNNEADTPDNFQSRRPNTSFCFLDIRSPGLGDTAMYLCATSRGVDTQYFGPGTRLTVL.

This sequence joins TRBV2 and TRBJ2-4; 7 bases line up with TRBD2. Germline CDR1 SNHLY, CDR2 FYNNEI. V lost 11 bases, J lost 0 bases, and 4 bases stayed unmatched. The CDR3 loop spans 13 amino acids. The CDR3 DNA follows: TGTGCCGGCGCGGGGGTAGCCAAAAACATTCAGTACTTC. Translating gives CAGAGVAKNIQYF.

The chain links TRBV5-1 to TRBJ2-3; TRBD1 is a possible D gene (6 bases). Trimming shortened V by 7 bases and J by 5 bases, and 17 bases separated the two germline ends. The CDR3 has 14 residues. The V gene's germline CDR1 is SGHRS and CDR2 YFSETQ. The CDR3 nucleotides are TGCGCCAGCGCCGGGACAACCGAGGGAGATACGCAGTATTTT. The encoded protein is CASAGTTEGDTQYF.

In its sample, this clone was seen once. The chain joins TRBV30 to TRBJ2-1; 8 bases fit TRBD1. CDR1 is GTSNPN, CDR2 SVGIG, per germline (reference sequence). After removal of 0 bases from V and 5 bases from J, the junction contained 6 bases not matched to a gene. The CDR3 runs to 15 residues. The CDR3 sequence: CAWSVRQGANNEQFF. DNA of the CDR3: TGTGCCTGGAGTGTGCGCCAGGGGGCGAACAATGAGCAGTTCTTC.

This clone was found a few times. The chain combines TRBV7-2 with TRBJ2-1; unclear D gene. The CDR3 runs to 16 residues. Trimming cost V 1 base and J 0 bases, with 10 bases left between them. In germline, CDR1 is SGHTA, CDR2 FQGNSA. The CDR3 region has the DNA TGTGCCAGCAGCTTAGGGCGCGGACGCTCCTACAATGAGCAGTTCTTC. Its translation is CASSLGRGRSYNEQFF.

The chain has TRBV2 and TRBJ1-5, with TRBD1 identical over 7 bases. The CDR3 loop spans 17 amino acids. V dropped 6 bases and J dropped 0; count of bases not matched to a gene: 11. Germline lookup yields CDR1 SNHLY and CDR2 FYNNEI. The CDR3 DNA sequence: TGTGCCAGCAGCTCACGACAGGGTCCTAATAGCAATCAGCCCCAGCATTTT. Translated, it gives CASSSRQGPNSNQPQHF.

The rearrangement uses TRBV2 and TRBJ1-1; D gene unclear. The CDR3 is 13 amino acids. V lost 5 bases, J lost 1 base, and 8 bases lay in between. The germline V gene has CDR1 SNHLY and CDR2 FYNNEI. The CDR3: CASSQETNTEAFF. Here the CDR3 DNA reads TGTGCCAGCAGTCAGGAGACGAACACTGAAGCTTTCTTT. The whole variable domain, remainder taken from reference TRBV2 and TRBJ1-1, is EPEVTQTPSHQVTQMGQEVILRCVPISNHLYFYWYRQILGQKVEFLVSFYNNEISEKSEIFDDQFSVERPDGSNFTLKIRSTKLEDSAMYFCASSQETNTEAFFGQGTRLTVV.

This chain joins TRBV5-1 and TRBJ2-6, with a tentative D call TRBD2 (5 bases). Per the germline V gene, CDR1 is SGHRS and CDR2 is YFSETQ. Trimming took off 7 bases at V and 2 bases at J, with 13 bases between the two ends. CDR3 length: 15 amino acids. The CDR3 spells CASGPTGAGANVLTF. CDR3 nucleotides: TGCGCCAGCGGTCCAACCGGGGCTGGGGCCAACGTCCTGACTTTC.

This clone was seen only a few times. The CDR3, as DNA: TGTGCCAGCAGCCTGCCCGGGACAGACATAAATCAGCCCCAGCATTTT. Translating it yields CASSLPGTDINQPQHF. The chain recombines TRBV7-2 with TRBJ1-5; TRBD1 agrees at 7 bases. The CDR3 runs 16 residues. The germline CDR1 and CDR2 sequences are SGHTA and FQGNSA. V lost 5 bases to trimming and J lost 4 bases; unmatched junction nucleotides: 11.

The CDR3 reads CAISGQVSTDTQYF. The CDR3 coding sequence is TGTGCCATCAGTGGTCAGGTTTCCACAGATACGCAGTATTTT. This chain links TRBV10-3 with TRBJ2-3; no definite D call. Looked up from germline, CDR1 is ENHRY and CDR2 is SYGVKD. V was pared by 4 bases and J by 2 bases, with 10 bases between. The CDR3 has 14 residues.

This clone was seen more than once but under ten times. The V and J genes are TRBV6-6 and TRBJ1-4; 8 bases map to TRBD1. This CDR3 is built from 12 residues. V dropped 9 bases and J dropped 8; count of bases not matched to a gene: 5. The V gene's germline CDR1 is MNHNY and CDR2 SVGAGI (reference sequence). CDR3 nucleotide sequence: TGTGCCAGTCGACAGGGGCTAGAAAAACTGTTTTTT. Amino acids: CASRQGLEKLFF.

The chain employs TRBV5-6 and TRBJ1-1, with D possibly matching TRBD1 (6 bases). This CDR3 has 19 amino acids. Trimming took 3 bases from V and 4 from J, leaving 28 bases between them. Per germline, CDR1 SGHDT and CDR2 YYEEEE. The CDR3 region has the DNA TGTGCCAGCAGCTCCCTGACCCTAGGGGGGGAAAGTCTGGGCACTGAAGCTTTCTTT. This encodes CASSSLTLGGESLGTEAFF.

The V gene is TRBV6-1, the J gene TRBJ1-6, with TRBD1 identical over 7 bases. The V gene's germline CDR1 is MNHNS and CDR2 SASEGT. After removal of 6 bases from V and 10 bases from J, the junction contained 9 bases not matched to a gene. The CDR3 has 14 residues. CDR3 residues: CASSETGIGSPLHF. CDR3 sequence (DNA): TGTGCCAGCAGCGAGACAGGGATCGGATCACCCCTCCACTTT.